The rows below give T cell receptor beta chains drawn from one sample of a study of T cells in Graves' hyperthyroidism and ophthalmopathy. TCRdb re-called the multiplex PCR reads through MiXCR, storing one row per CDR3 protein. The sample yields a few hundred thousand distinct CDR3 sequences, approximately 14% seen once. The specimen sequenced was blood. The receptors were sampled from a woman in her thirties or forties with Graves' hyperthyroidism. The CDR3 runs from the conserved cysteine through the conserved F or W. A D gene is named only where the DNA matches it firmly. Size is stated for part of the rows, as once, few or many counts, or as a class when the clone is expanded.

cdr3_nt: TGTGCCTGGAGGGCTGGGGATAATTCACCCCTCCACTTT; cdr3_aa: CAWRAGDNSPLHF; j_call: TRBJ1-6; clone_size: many; v_call: TRBV30; d_call: -
cdr3_nt: TGCAGTGCTAGTTCGACAGGGGGGAACTATGGCTACACCTTC; cdr3_aa: CSASSTGGNYGYTF; j_call: TRBJ1-2; clone_size: few; v_call: TRBV20-1; d_call: TRBD1
cdr3_nt: TGTGCCAGCAGACAGACAGGGGGGGGCTTTAATGAGCAGTTCTTC; cdr3_aa: CASRQTGGGFNEQFF; j_call: TRBJ2-1; clone_size: -; v_call: TRBV6-1; d_call: TRBD1
cdr3_nt: TGTGCCAGCAGTGAACGTGCGGGAGGGGTTTACAATGAGCAGTTCTTC; cdr3_aa: CASSERAGGVYNEQFF; j_call: TRBJ2-1; clone_size: many; v_call: TRBV6-1; d_call: TRBD2
cdr3_nt: TGCAGCGTTGATGGGCAGGTCACTGAAGCTTTCTTT; cdr3_aa: CSVDGQVTEAFF; j_call: TRBJ1-1; clone_size: -; v_call: TRBV29-1; d_call: -
cdr3_nt: TGTGCCAGCAGCCCTTCAGGGATTCAAAGTGAAAAACTGTTTTTT; cdr3_aa: CASSPSGIQSEKLFF; j_call: TRBJ1-4; clone_size: many; v_call: TRBV3-1; d_call: -
cdr3_nt: TGTGCCAGCAGTTCTACAGGGGACGAGCAGTACTTC; cdr3_aa: CASSSTGDEQYF; j_call: TRBJ2-7; clone_size: many; v_call: TRBV3-1; d_call: TRBD1
cdr3_nt: TGTGCCAGCAGTTCCGGACAGGGGCGGCGGGGAGGCTACACCTTC; cdr3_aa: CASSSGQGRRGGYTF; j_call: TRBJ1-2; clone_size: many; v_call: TRBV12-3/TRBV12-4; d_call: TRBD1
cdr3_nt: TGTGCCAGCAGCCCCGACAGGGGGCCGGGCTATGGCTACACCTTC; cdr3_aa: CASSPDRGPGYGYTF; j_call: TRBJ1-2; clone_size: few; v_call: TRBV7-3; d_call: TRBD1
cdr3_nt: TGTGCCAGTAGTATCTCAGGGGGAGCGGACACTGAAGCTTTCTTT; cdr3_aa: CASSISGGADTEAFF; j_call: TRBJ1-1; clone_size: -; v_call: TRBV19; d_call: TRBD1
cdr3_nt: TGTGCCAGCAGCGTAGGAACGGGCTCCATCTACGAGCAGTACTTC; cdr3_aa: CASSVGTGSIYEQYF; j_call: TRBJ2-7; clone_size: few; v_call: TRBV9; d_call: -
cdr3_nt: TGTGCCAGCAGCATAATCGGGACAGGGGGGCAGCTAGCCAAAAACATTCAGTACTTC; cdr3_aa: CASSIIGTGGQLAKNIQYF; j_call: TRBJ2-4; clone_size: many; v_call: TRBV7-2; d_call: TRBD1
cdr3_nt: TGTGCCACCAGCAGAGATTCGGGGACAGGCATAGAGACCCAGTACTTC; cdr3_aa: CATSRDSGTGIETQYF; j_call: TRBJ2-5; clone_size: -; v_call: TRBV15; d_call: TRBD1
cdr3_nt: TGTGCCAGCAGCCGACCCGGGGTTCGAAATGAAAAACTGTTTTTT; cdr3_aa: CASSRPGVRNEKLFF; j_call: TRBJ1-4; clone_size: many; v_call: TRBV7-9; d_call: -
cdr3_nt: TGTGCCAGTAAACAGGGCAATGAGCAGTTCTTC; cdr3_aa: CASKQGNEQFF; j_call: TRBJ2-1; clone_size: -; v_call: TRBV28; d_call: -
cdr3_nt: TGTGCCAGCAGTTGGACTAGCGGGAGTCTGGGTGAGCAGTTCTTC; cdr3_aa: CASSWTSGSLGEQFF; j_call: TRBJ2-1; clone_size: -; v_call: TRBV6-1; d_call: TRBD2
cdr3_nt: TGCAGCGTTCTTGCGGGCCAGGCCGCCTACGAGCAGTACTTC; cdr3_aa: CSVLAGQAAYEQYF; j_call: TRBJ2-7; clone_size: many; v_call: TRBV29-1; d_call: -
cdr3_nt: TGTGCCACCAGCAAACGGACAGCCGTGAACACTGAAGCTTTCTTT; cdr3_aa: CATSKRTAVNTEAFF; j_call: TRBJ1-1; clone_size: -; v_call: TRBV15; d_call: -
cdr3_nt: TGTGCCAGCAGCCAAGAAAGGGGTTTTGGCTACACCTTC; cdr3_aa: CASSQERGFGYTF; j_call: TRBJ1-2; clone_size: few; v_call: TRBV14; d_call: -
cdr3_nt: TGTGCCAGCAGCGTTGGCAGTTCCTCTGGAAACACCATATATTTT; cdr3_aa: CASSVGSSSGNTIYF; j_call: TRBJ1-3; clone_size: once; v_call: TRBV9; d_call: -
cdr3_nt: TGTGCCAGCACCCTAGAGTCCTCTGGGGCCAACGTCCTGACTTTC; cdr3_aa: CASTLESSGANVLTF; j_call: TRBJ2-6; clone_size: few; v_call: TRBV6-1; d_call: -
cdr3_nt: TGTGCCAGTAGTATCCGCACAGATACGCAGTATTTT; cdr3_aa: CASSIRTDTQYF; j_call: TRBJ2-3; clone_size: few; v_call: TRBV19; d_call: -
cdr3_nt: TGTGCCTGGAAAGCGGGAGGGCCAGGGAATGAGCAGTTCTTC; cdr3_aa: CAWKAGGPGNEQFF; j_call: TRBJ2-1; clone_size: many; v_call: TRBV30; d_call: TRBD2
cdr3_nt: TGTGCCAGCAGCTTAGCAGTTATGAACACTGAAGCTTTCTTT; cdr3_aa: CASSLAVMNTEAFF; j_call: TRBJ1-1; clone_size: -; v_call: TRBV7-9; d_call: -
cdr3_nt: TGTGCCAGCAGTCCCCAATCTGGGGATACGCAGTATTTT; cdr3_aa: CASSPQSGDTQYF; j_call: TRBJ2-3; clone_size: few; v_call: TRBV28; d_call: -
cdr3_nt: TGTGCCAGCAGAACCGAGGGGAACATTCAGTACTTC; cdr3_aa: CASRTEGNIQYF; j_call: TRBJ2-4; clone_size: many; v_call: TRBV12-3/TRBV12-4; d_call: -
cdr3_nt: TGTGCCAGCAACCCCCGGGAGGCCGGGGAGCTGTTTTTT; cdr3_aa: CASNPREAGELFF; j_call: TRBJ2-2; clone_size: -; v_call: TRBV9; d_call: TRBD2
cdr3_nt: TGTGCCAGCAGACGACAAGGGACTCTACCTCTTCAAGAGACCCAGTACTTC; cdr3_aa: CASRRQGTLPLQETQYF; j_call: TRBJ2-5; clone_size: -; v_call: TRBV6-2/TRBV6-3; d_call: -
cdr3_nt: TGCAGTGCTAGCGGGACTAGCGGGAGTACCGAGCAGTACTTC; cdr3_aa: CSASGTSGSTEQYF; j_call: TRBJ2-7; clone_size: -; v_call: TRBV20-1; d_call: TRBD2
cdr3_nt: TGTGCCAGCAGCGTAGTTCCCAGCACAGATACGCAGTATTTT; cdr3_aa: CASSVVPSTDTQYF; j_call: TRBJ2-3; clone_size: -; v_call: TRBV9; d_call: -
cdr3_nt: TGCAGTGCTAGGGCACCCGGGACTAGCGCCTACAATGAGCAGTTCTTC; cdr3_aa: CSARAPGTSAYNEQFF; j_call: TRBJ2-1; clone_size: few; v_call: TRBV20-1; d_call: TRBD2
cdr3_nt: TGTGCCAGCAGCCAAGATTACAGTCGCGAGTACTTC; cdr3_aa: CASSQDYSREYF; j_call: TRBJ2-5; clone_size: -; v_call: TRBV14; d_call: -
cdr3_nt: TGTGCCAGCAGCCTACAGGCGAGCGACACTGAAGCTTTCTTT; cdr3_aa: CASSLQASDTEAFF; j_call: TRBJ1-1; clone_size: -; v_call: TRBV6-2/TRBV6-3; d_call: -
cdr3_nt: TGTGCCAGCAGTTTCGACAGGGGTATGGGGGAGCTGTTTTTT; cdr3_aa: CASSFDRGMGELFF; j_call: TRBJ2-2; clone_size: many; v_call: TRBV2; d_call: TRBD1
cdr3_nt: TGCGCCAGCAGGTTCACCGGGACAGGGGACAATCAGCCCCAGCATTTT; cdr3_aa: CASRFTGTGDNQPQHF; j_call: TRBJ1-5; clone_size: many; v_call: TRBV10-2; d_call: TRBD1
cdr3_nt: TGTGCCAGCAGGCCACAGGGAGCTAACTATGGCTACACCTTC; cdr3_aa: CASRPQGANYGYTF; j_call: TRBJ1-2; clone_size: many; v_call: TRBV28; d_call: -
cdr3_nt: TGTGCCAGCAGTTTAGCAGGGGCGGGTGAAGCTTTCTTT; cdr3_aa: CASSLAGAGEAFF; j_call: TRBJ1-1; clone_size: many; v_call: TRBV28; d_call: -
cdr3_nt: TGTGCCAGCAGCGTGGCCGGGACAGGGCCTGGGGCCAACGTCCTGACTTTC; cdr3_aa: CASSVAGTGPGANVLTF; j_call: TRBJ2-6; clone_size: -; v_call: TRBV9; d_call: TRBD1
cdr3_nt: TGCAGTGCGGGACTAGCGGGGCCCGAGACCCAGTACTTC; cdr3_aa: CSAGLAGPETQYF; j_call: TRBJ2-5; clone_size: -; v_call: TRBV20-1; d_call: TRBD2
cdr3_nt: TGTGCCAGCAGCCAAGATGGGCAGGGATTCTACACTGAAGCTTTCTTT; cdr3_aa: CASSQDGQGFYTEAFF; j_call: TRBJ1-1; clone_size: many; v_call: TRBV3-1; d_call: -
cdr3_nt: TGTGCCAGCAGTTTAGGTCAGGGCTCTGTTAATCAGCCCCAGCATTTT; cdr3_aa: CASSLGQGSVNQPQHF; j_call: TRBJ1-5; clone_size: many; v_call: TRBV12-3/TRBV12-4; d_call: -
cdr3_nt: TGTGCCAGCAGTTTAGCAGCCTTGAACACTGAAGCTTTCTTT; cdr3_aa: CASSLAALNTEAFF; j_call: TRBJ1-1; clone_size: many; v_call: TRBV28; d_call: -
cdr3_nt: TGCAGCGTTGAAATTAGCCGCTCCTACGAGCAGTACTTC; cdr3_aa: CSVEISRSYEQYF; j_call: TRBJ2-7; clone_size: -; v_call: TRBV29-1; d_call: -
cdr3_nt: TGTGCCAGCAGCTTAGGTAGCGGGAGTAAGTGGGACTACAATGAGCAGTTCTTC; cdr3_aa: CASSLGSGSKWDYNEQFF; j_call: TRBJ2-1; clone_size: many; v_call: TRBV11-1; d_call: TRBD2
cdr3_nt: TGTGCCAGCAGTTTATACGGCGGGAGGAGCACAGATACGCAGTATTTT; cdr3_aa: CASSLYGGRSTDTQYF; j_call: TRBJ2-3; clone_size: -; v_call: TRBV28; d_call: TRBD2
cdr3_nt: TGTGCCAGCAGTTACTTCGGGGCTAGCGGGAGAGAGACCCAGTACTTC; cdr3_aa: CASSYFGASGRETQYF; j_call: TRBJ2-5; clone_size: few; v_call: TRBV6-5; d_call: TRBD2
cdr3_nt: TGTGCCAGCAGCTTAGAGCAGTACAATGAGCAGTTCTTC; cdr3_aa: CASSLEQYNEQFF; j_call: TRBJ2-1; clone_size: many; v_call: TRBV11-3; d_call: -
cdr3_nt: TGTGCCAGCAGTTTAAAATACAGGGAACTGGGCGAGCAGTACTTC; cdr3_aa: CASSLKYRELGEQYF; j_call: TRBJ2-7; clone_size: -; v_call: TRBV28; d_call: -
cdr3_nt: TGTGCCAGCGGCGGGAGTGAAGCCTACGAGCAGTACTTC; cdr3_aa: CASGGSEAYEQYF; j_call: TRBJ2-7; clone_size: few; v_call: TRBV9; d_call: TRBD2
cdr3_nt: TGCAGTGCTAGTGGGCAGGGGGCATACAATGAGCAGTTCTTC; cdr3_aa: CSASGQGAYNEQFF; j_call: TRBJ2-1; clone_size: many; v_call: TRBV20-1; d_call: TRBD1
cdr3_nt: TGTGCCAGTAGTATAACTAGCGGGACCTACAATGAGCAGTTCTTC; cdr3_aa: CASSITSGTYNEQFF; j_call: TRBJ2-1; clone_size: -; v_call: TRBV19; d_call: TRBD2
cdr3_nt: TGTGCCAGCAGCCAGAATAGCGGACACTACGAGCAGTACTTC; cdr3_aa: CASSQNSGHYEQYF; j_call: TRBJ2-7; clone_size: many; v_call: TRBV3-1; d_call: -
cdr3_nt: TGTGCCAGCAGCTTAGGGGGGCGGCAGTACTTC; cdr3_aa: CASSLGGRQYF; j_call: TRBJ2-7; clone_size: many; v_call: TRBV7-8; d_call: -
cdr3_nt: TGTGCCAGCAGCGTAGCTACGGGGGGTTCCTGCGAGCAGTACTTC; cdr3_aa: CASSVATGGSCEQYF; j_call: TRBJ2-7; clone_size: -; v_call: TRBV9; d_call: TRBD2
cdr3_nt: TGTGCCAGCAGCTTAGTCAGCGGAGAGGGAGAGACCCAGTACTTC; cdr3_aa: CASSLVSGEGETQYF; j_call: TRBJ2-5; clone_size: many; v_call: TRBV11-2; d_call: -
cdr3_nt: TGTGCCAGCAAGCCGACTAGCGGGAGCGGCGGGGAGCTGTTTTTT; cdr3_aa: CASKPTSGSGGELFF; j_call: TRBJ2-2; clone_size: many; v_call: TRBV2; d_call: TRBD2
cdr3_nt: TGTGCCAGCAGTCGACTAGCGGGAGTATCCGGTGAGCAGTTCTTC; cdr3_aa: CASSRLAGVSGEQFF; j_call: TRBJ2-1; clone_size: many; v_call: TRBV12-3/TRBV12-4; d_call: TRBD2